This TCR beta chain was sequenced for a study of blood T cell repertoires in COVID-19. Overall study context: T cells, B-cell-depleted T cells, or PBMCs supplied cDNA or gDNA.

Using immunoSEQ multiplex PCR, the repertoire was profiled, and TCRdb retains in-frame clones only, with some absent. The table includes roughly 80,000 clones, approximately 86% detected once. The TCR comes from an elderly woman with acute or convalescent COVID-19. What was sequenced was peripheral blood.

The CDR3 region is CASSPGQGLNTEAFF. DNA of the CDR3: TGTGCCAGCAGCCCTGGACAGGGTTTGAACACTGAAGCTTTCTTT. The V gene is TRBV7-2, the J gene TRBJ1-1; 8 bases line up with TRBD1. The CDR3 is 15 amino acids. Trimming at V came to 5 bases and at J to 0 bases, leaving 5 bases not matched to a gene. CDR1 SGHTA and CDR2 FQGNSA come from the germline V gene.